This T cell receptor beta chain derives from a study of tumor-infiltrating lymphocytes in oesophageal squamous cell carcinoma. This clonotype was observed many times. MiXCR was run by TCRdb on the PCR reads, yielding one entry per CDR3 protein. Here the sample spans about 21,000 distinct CDR3 sequences, 35% to 45% being singletons. The receptor was derived from a male donor with esophageal squamous cell carcinoma. Sequenced sample: esophageal tumor tissue.

The DNA for the CDR3 is TGTGCCAGCAGCCTGGGAGCGGCCGGGGGGACCCAGTACTTC. Protein: CASSLGAAGGTQYF. The V and J genes are TRBV7-8 and TRBJ2-5; maybe TRBD2 (6 bases). This CDR3 contains 14 residues. Germline V gene lookup returns CDR1 SGHVS and CDR2 FQNEAQ. Trimming shortened V by 5 bases and J by 7 bases, and 17 bases separated the two germline ends.